These T cell receptor beta chains were read from a single sample in a study of T cell responses to AZD1222 COVID-19 vaccine. Assay: immunoSEQ multiplex PCR; the TCRdb copy retains only in-frame clones and omits some. The sample holds 100,000 to 150,000 clones, roughly 90% seen once. The specimen was peripheral blood, collected on day 0 of AZD1222 vaccination. These receptors were obtained from an adult in good health. Each CDR3 is given with its conserved first and last residue. The D gene is left open where the match is weak. Expanded clones are given a class, and other clones once, few, many or no size at all.

TRBV18,TRBJ2-3,.,TRBD2,CASSPSGLAGGVDTQYF,TGTGCCAGCTCACCATCCGGACTAGCGGGAGGGGTAGATACGCAGTATTTT
TRBV24-1,TRBJ2-3,.,TRBD1,CATSDLYGQGAPDTQYF,TGTGCCACCAGTGATTTGTATGGACAGGGGGCGCCGGATACGCAGTATTTT
TRBV7-9,TRBJ2-7,few,.,CASSLEGGYEQYF,TGTGCCAGCAGCTTAGAGGGCGGCTACGAGCAGTACTTC
TRBV30,TRBJ2-3,.,.,CAWSGDTYTDTQYF,TGTGCCTGGTCCGGGGACACCTACACAGATACGCAGTATTTT
TRBV27,TRBJ2-1,.,.,CASSFGLELRGEQFF,TGTGCCAGCAGTTTCGGGCTTGAGTTGCGCGGTGAGCAGTTCTTC
TRBV6-5,TRBJ2-1,few,.,CASSRRQRKYNEQFF,TGTGCCAGCAGTAGGAGACAGCGGAAATACAATGAGCAGTTCTTC
TRBV7-9,TRBJ2-2,once,.,CASSSGTYYTGELFF,TGTGCCAGCAGCTCTGGGACATACTACACCGGGGAGCTGTTTTTT
TRBV18,TRBJ1-3,few,.,CASSPRPDGSGNTIYF,TGTGCCAGCTCACCACGTCCGGACGGCTCTGGAAACACCATATATTTT
TRBV5-1,TRBJ1-2,.,TRBD1,CASSPGQGQANYGYTF,TGCGCCAGCAGCCCGGGACAGGGTCAAGCTAACTATGGCTACACCTTC
TRBV19,TRBJ2-5,.,.,CASTKTRGGAGETQYF,TGTGCCAGTACAAAAACTCGAGGGGGGGCGGGAGAGACCCAGTACTTC
TRBV5-8,TRBJ2-2,few,TRBD1,CASSSRGTGNTGELFF,TGTGCCAGCAGCTCACGAGGGACAGGGAATACCGGGGAGCTGTTTTTT